These T cell receptor beta chains were read from a single sample in a study of blood T cell repertoires in COVID-19. Method: immunoSEQ multiplex PCR; TCRdb's copy keeps in-frame clones and lacks some. The sample lists approximately 290,000 clones, about 90% occurring once. Sequencing was done on a sample of peripheral blood. The source of these receptors is a woman aged 25 to 39 with COVID-19, enrolled during active disease. The conserved cysteine and the conserved F or W are not part of the CDR3 here. A D gene is named only where the DNA matches it firmly. Clone size is stated in some rows and not others, as once, few, many or a class when expanded.

size | V | D | CDR3
NA | TRBV4-1 | NA | ASSQIRAVEQY
NA | TRBV25-1 | TRBD1 | ASSGDSYQPQH
NA | TRBV12-5 | NA | ASGSGGYQPQH
NA | TRBV19 | NA | ASTPGVGRGYT
NA | TRBV2 | TRBD2 | ASTGGFSWYTGELF
NA | TRBV5-1 | TRBD2 | ASRNRSGGALQY
NA | TRBV5-1 | NA | ASRLPSTDTQY
NA | TRBV11-2 | TRBD2 | ASSLAWGGSYEQY
NA | TRBV6-5 | NA | ASSYSQDNEQF
NA | TRBV6-5 | TRBD2 | ASSYGEGVTGELF
NA | TRBV5-4 | NA | ASYRESPNTGELF
NA | TRBV14 | TRBD2 | ASSPGLAGSYNEQF
NA | TRBV7-9 | NA | ASSLVFVWGASTNEQF
few | TRBV6-5 | NA | ASSYSNRFRGYT
NA | TRBV7-8 | NA | ASRRRTGPGIQPQH
NA | TRBV2 | NA | ASINGSDTYATNEKLF
once | TRBV11-2 | NA | ASSFPIASSYNSPLH
NA | TRBV7-9 | NA | ASTLGGPEAF
NA | TRBV6-5 | TRBD1 | ASRHRGTEAF
once | TRBV12-3/TRBV12-4 | NA | ASSLVVRNEQF
NA | TRBV3-1/TRBV3-2 | TRBD2 | ASSQQTSGYQETQY
NA | TRBV12-3/TRBV12-4 | NA | ASSLVGVTEAF
NA | TRBV4-1 | NA | ASSQDGRPGNTEAF
NA | TRBV7-6 | NA | ASSLSPGLRSYGYT
once | TRBV7-9 | TRBD1 | ASKHGTGGSTGELF
NA | TRBV19 | TRBD1 | ASSTLLTGVNSPLH
NA | TRBV6-5 | NA | ASSYSAPLTYGYT
NA | TRBV6-6 | TRBD1 | ASSPRSGQISGNTIY
few | TRBV28 | TRBD1 | ASSPKTGGGRYGYT
NA | TRBV11-2 | NA | ASSLMSYGYT
NA | TRBV12-5 | NA | ASGDGSNYEQY
NA | TRBV7-9 | NA | ASSAGGWNSPLH
NA | TRBV30 | TRBD1 | AWSVPNKDRGGYT
NA | TRBV6-5 | NA | ASSYSTQPGGQPQH
NA | TRBV7-2 | TRBD2 | ASSLRRGGKTQY
NA | TRBV15 | NA | ATSRVADGDGYT
NA | TRBV6-5 | TRBD2 | ASSKGLATGEQY
NA | TRBV21-1 | NA | ASSKGLGQGACINQPQH
NA | TRBV7-2 | TRBD2 | ASFGTSGGRHTDTQY
NA | TRBV2 | NA | ASRTGTSSYEQY
NA | TRBV13 | TRBD2 | ASSPGGGASYEQY
NA | TRBV7-8 | NA | ASSFFGGRQETQY
few | TRBV3-1/TRBV3-2 | NA | ASSQNTGTLNSPLH
once | TRBV5-5 | NA | ASSFSGGSTEAF
NA | TRBV5-5 | NA | ASRPGPGLNEKLF
NA | TRBV4-2 | NA | ASSHGTSSGTDTQY
NA | TRBV18 | TRBD1 | ASSRLGQKDGYT
NA | TRBV27 | TRBD1 | ASSPWDRVTGGYT
NA | TRBV11-2 | NA | ASSLRALGSLSPLH
NA | TRBV30 | NA | AWAGPPLH